This T cell receptor (beta chain) was sequenced during a study of T cells in localized non-small cell lung cancer. Findings of the study overall: Exceeding tumor, uninvolved adjacent lung had the highest T cell clonality. Heterogeneity is still possible, as just one tumor region was sequenced.

This clone has a handful of counts. Its antigen remains unknown. Measured with immunoSEQ multiplex PCR; TCRdb has only the in-frame clones, and not every one. This sample has some 22,000 clones, with about 81% found just once. The length of the CDR3 is 15 residues. Trimming at V came to 1 base and at J to 4 bases, leaving 3 bases not matched to a gene. CDR1 is SGHTA, CDR2 FQGTGA, per germline. The source of this sequence is a man aged 40 to 70 with stage I lung adenocarcinoma. This sample comprised peripheral blood, obtained before any cancer treatment. This sequence joins TRBV7-3 and TRBJ2-2; 7 bases match TRBD1. This CDR3 is CASSLSRDSTGELFF. As DNA, the CDR3 is TGTGCCAGCAGCTTAAGTCGGGACAGCACCGGGGAGCTGTTTTTT. The variable domain in full, completed from reference TRBV7-3 and TRBJ2-2, reads GAGVSQTPSNKVTEKGKYVELRCDPISGHTALYWYRQSLGQGPEFLIYFQGTGAADDSGLPNDRFFAVRPEGSVSTLKIQRTERGDSAVYLCASSLSRDSTGELFFGEGSRLTVL.